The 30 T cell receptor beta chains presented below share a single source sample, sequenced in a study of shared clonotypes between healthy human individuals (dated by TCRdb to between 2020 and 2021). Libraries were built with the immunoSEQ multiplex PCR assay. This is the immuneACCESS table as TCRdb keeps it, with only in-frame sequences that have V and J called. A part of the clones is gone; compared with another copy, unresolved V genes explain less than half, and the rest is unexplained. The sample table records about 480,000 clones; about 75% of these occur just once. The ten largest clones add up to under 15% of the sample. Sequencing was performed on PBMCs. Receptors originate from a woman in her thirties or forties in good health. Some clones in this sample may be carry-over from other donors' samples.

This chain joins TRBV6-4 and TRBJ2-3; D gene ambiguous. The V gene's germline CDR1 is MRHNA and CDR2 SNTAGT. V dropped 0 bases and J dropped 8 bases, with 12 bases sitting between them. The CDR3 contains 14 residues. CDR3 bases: TGTGCCAGCAGTGACTCGGTGGATGGTGGTACGCAGTATTTT. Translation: CASSDSVDGGTQYF.

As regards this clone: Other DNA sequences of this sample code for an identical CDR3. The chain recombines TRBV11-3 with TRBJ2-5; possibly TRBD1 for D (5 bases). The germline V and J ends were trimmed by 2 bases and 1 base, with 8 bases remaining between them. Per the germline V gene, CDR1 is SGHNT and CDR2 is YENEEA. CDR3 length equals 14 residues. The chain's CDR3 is CASSLSGAQETQYF. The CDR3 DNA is TGTGCCAGCAGCTTAAGTGGGGCCCAAGAGACCCAGTACTTC.

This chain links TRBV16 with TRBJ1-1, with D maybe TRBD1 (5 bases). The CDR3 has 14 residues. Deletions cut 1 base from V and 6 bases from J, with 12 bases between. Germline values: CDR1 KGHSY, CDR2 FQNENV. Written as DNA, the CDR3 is TGTGCCAGCAGCCAATGGGGGACGAAATCTGAAGCTTTCTTT. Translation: CASSQWGTKSEAFF.

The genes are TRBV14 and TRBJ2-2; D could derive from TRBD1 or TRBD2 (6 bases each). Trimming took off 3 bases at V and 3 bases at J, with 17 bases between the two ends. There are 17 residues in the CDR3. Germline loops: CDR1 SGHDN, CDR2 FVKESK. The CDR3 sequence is CASSQPGQGRHTGELFF. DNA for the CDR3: TGTGCCAGCAGCCAGCCTGGGCAGGGGAGGCACACCGGGGAGCTGTTTTTT.

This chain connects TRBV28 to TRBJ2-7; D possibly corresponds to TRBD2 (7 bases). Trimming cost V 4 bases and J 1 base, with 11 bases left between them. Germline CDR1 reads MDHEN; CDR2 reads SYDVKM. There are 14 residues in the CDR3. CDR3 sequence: CASSSRGGSYEQYF. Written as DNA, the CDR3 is TGTGCCAGCAGTTCCAGGGGAGGGTCCTACGAGCAGTACTTC.

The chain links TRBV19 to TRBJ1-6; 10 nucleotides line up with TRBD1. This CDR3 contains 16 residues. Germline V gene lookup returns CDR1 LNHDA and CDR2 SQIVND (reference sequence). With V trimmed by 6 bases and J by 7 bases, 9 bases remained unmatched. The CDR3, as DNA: TGTGCCAGTAGGGAAGACTGGGGACAGGGGAATTCACCCCTCCACTTT. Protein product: CASREDWGQGNSPLHF.

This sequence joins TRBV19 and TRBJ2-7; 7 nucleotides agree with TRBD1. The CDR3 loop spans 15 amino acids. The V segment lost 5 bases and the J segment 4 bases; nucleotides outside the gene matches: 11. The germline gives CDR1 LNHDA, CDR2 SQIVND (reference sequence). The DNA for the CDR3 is TGTGCCAGTAGTGGACAGGCAACGGAAACATACGAGCAGTACTTC. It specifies CASSGQATETYEQYF.

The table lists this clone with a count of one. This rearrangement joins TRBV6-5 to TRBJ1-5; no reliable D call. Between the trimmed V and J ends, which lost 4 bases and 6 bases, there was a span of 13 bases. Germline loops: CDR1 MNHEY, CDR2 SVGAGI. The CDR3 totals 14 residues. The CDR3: CASSSVGMFQPQHF. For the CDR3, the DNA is TGTGCCAGCAGTTCCGTTGGTATGTTTCAGCCCCAGCATTTT.

CDR3 nucleotide sequence: TGTGCCAGCAGTCCCCTCAGAGAACGGAGTCCTGAAGCTTTCTTT. It is translated as CASSPLRERSPEAFF. This sequence joins TRBV28 and TRBJ1-1; D is unresolved. Germline CDR1 reads MDHEN; CDR2 reads SYDVKM. The CDR3 extends over 15 amino acids. With 5 bases removed from V and 6 bases from J, the gap between germline ends came to 19 bases.

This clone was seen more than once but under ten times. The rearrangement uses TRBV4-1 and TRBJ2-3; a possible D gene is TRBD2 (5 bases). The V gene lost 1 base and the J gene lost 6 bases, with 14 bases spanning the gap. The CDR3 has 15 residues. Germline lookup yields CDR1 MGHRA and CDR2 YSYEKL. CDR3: CASSQAGGRRDTQYF. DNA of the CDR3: TGCGCCAGCAGCCAAGCGGGCGGGCGACGGGATACGCAGTATTTT.

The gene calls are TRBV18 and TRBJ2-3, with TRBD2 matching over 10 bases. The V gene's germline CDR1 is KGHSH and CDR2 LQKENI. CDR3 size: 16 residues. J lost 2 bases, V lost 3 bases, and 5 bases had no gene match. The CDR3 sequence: CASSPRTSGATDTQYF. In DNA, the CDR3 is TGTGCCAGCTCACCGAGGACTAGCGGAGCCACAGATACGCAGTATTTT. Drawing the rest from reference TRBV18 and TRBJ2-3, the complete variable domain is NAGVMQNPRHLVRRRGQEARLRCSPMKGHSHVYWYRQLPEEGLKFMVYLQKENIIDESGMPKERFSAEFPKEGPSILRIQQVVRGDSAAYFCASSPRTSGATDTQYFGPGTRLTVL.

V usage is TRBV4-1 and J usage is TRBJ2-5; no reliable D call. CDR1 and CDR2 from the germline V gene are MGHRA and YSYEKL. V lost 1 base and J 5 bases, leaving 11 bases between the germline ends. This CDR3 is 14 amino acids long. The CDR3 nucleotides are TGCGCCAGCAGCCAAGCGATTAGCTGGGAGACCCAGTACTTC. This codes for CASSQAISWETQYF.

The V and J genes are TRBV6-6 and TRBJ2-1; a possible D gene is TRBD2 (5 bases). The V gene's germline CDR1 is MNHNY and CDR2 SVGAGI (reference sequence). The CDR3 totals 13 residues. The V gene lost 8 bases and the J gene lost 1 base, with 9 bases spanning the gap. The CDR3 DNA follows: TGTGCCAGCGGACGAGGGTCCTACAATGAGCAGTTCTTC. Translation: CASGRGSYNEQFF.

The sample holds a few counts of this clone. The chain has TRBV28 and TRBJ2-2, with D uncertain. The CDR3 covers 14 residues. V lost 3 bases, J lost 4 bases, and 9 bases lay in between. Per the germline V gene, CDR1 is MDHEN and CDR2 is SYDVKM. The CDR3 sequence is CASSLSPVTGELFF. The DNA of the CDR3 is TGTGCCAGCAGTTTGTCTCCGGTCACCGGGGAGCTGTTTTTT.

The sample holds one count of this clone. CDR3: CASSPNRGAPGETQYF. Written as DNA, the CDR3 is TGTGCCAGCAGCCCCAACCGCGGGGCCCCTGGGGAGACCCAGTACTTC. V gene TRBV7-8 combines with J gene TRBJ2-5; weak D call: TRBD2 (6 bases). Germline V CDR1 and CDR2: SGHVS, FQNEAQ. The V and J ends lost 5 bases and 5 bases respectively, with 21 bases between them. CDR3 length: 16 residues.

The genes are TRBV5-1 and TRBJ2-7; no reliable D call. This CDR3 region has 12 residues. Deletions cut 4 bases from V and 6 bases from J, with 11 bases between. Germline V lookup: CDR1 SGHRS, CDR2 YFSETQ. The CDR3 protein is CASSPTESEQYF. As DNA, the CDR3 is TGCGCCAGCAGCCCTACAGAGTCCGAGCAGTACTTC.

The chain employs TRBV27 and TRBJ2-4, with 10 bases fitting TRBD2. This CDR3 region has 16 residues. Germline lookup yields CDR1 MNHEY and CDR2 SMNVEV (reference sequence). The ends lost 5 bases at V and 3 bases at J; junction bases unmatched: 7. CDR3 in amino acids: CASSPSGSWDKNIQYF. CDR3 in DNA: TGTGCCAGCAGTCCTAGCGGGAGTTGGGACAAAAACATTCAGTACTTC.

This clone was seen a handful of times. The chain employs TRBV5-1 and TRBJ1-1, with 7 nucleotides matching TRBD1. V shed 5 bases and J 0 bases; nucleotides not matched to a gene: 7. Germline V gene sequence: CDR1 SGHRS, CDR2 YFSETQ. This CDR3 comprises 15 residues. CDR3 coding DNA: TGCGCCAGCAGTTCGACAGGGTCATTGAACACTGAAGCTTTCTTT. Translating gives CASSSTGSLNTEAFF.

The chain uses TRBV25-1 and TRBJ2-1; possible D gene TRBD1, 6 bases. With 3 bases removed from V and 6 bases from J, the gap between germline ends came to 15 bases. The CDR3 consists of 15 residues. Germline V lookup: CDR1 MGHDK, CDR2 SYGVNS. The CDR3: CASSDPYRVSNEQFF. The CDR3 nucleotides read TGTGCCAGCAGTGATCCCTACAGGGTGAGCAATGAGCAGTTCTTC.

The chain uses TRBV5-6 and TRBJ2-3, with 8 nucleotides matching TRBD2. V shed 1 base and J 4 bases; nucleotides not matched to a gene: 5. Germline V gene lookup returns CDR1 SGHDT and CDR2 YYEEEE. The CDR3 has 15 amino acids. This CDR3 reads CASSLPGGRSDTQYF. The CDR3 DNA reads TGTGCCAGCAGCTTGCCTGGCGGGAGGTCAGATACGCAGTATTTT.

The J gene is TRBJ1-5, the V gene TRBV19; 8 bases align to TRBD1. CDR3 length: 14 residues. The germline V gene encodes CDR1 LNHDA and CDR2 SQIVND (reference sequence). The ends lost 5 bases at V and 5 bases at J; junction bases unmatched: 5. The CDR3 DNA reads TGTGCCAGTAGTGTCGACAGGGGATATCAGCCCCAGCATTTT. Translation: CASSVDRGYQPQHF.

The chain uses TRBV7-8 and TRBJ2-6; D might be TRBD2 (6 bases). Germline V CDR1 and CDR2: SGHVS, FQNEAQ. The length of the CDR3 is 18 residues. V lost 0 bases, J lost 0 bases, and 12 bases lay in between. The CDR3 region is CASSLAAGPASGANVLTF. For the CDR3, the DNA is TGTGCCAGCAGCTTAGCTGCGGGACCCGCCTCTGGGGCCAACGTCCTGACTTTC.

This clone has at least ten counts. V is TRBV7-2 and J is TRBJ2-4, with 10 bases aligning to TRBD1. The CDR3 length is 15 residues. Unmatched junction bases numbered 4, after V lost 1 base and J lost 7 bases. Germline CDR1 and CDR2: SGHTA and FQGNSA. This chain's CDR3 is CASSLVGGQGNIQYF. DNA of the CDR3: TGTGCCAGCAGCTTAGTCGGGGGACAGGGGAACATTCAGTACTTC.

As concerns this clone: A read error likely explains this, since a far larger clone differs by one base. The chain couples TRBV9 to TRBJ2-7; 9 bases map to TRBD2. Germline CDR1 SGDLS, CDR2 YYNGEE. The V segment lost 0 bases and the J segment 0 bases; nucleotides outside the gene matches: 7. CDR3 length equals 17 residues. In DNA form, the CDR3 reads TGTGCCAGCAGCGTAGGGACTAGCGAGAGTAGCTCCTACGAGCAGTACTTC. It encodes CASSVGTSESSSYEQYF.

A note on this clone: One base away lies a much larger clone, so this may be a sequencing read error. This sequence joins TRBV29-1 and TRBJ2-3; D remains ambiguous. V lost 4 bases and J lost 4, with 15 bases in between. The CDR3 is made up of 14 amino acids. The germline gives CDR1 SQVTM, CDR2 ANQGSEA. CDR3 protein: CSVGKTRVPDTQYF. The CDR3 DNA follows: TGCAGCGTTGGGAAAACAAGGGTACCAGATACGCAGTATTTT.

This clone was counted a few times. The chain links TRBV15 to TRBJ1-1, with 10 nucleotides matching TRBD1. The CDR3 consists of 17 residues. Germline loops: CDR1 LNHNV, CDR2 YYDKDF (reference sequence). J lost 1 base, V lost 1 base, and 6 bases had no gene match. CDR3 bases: TGTGCCACCAGCAGAGGACAGGGGGCAAGCACGAACACTGAAGCTTTCTTT. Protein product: CATSRGQGASTNTEAFF. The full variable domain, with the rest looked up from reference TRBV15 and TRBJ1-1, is DAMVIQNPRYQVTQFGKPVTLSCSQTLNHNVMYWYQQKSSQAPKLLFHYYDKDFNNEADTPDNFQSRRPNTSFCFLDIRSPGLGDTAMYLCATSRGQGASTNTEAFFGQGTRLTVV.

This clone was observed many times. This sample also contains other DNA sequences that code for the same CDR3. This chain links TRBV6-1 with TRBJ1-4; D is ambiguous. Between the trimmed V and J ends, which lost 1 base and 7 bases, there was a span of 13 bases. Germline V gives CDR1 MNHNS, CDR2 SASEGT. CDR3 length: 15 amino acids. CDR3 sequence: CASSEGTVEVEKLFF. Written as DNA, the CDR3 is TGTGCCAGCAGTGAAGGCACGGTAGAAGTTGAAAAACTGTTTTTT.

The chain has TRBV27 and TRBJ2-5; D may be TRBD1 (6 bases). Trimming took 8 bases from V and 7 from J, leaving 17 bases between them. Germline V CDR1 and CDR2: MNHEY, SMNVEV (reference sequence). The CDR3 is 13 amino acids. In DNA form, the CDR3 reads TGTGCCAGCGCGGACTGGCAACAGGGGACCCAGTACTTC. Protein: CASADWQQGTQYF.

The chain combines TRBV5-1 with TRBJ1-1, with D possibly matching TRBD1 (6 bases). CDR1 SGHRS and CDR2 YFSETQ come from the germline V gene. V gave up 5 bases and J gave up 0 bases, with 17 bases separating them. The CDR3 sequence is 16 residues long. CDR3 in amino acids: CASSPGGGRMNTEAFF. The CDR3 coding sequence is TGCGCCAGCAGTCCGGGCGGGGGGCGCATGAACACTGAAGCTTTCTTT.

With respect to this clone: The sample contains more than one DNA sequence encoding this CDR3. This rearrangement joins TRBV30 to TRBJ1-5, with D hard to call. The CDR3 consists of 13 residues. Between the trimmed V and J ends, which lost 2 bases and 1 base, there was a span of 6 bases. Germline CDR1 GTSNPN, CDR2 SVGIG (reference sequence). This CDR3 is CAWSLGSNQPQHF. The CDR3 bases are TGTGCCTGGAGTCTGGGGAGCAATCAGCCCCAGCATTTT.